The text below deals with one T cell receptor beta chain. Under the authors' procedure: By means of reference gene primer amplification, nucleated cell counts were estimated. Using immunoSEQ multiplex PCR, the repertoire was profiled, and TCRdb retains in-frame clones only, with some absent. V and J calls and clone size are as listed in that table; D and trimming were resolved from the DNA. Altogether over 250,000 clones are present, 75% to 90% being singletons, with the ten largest covering 5.5% to 8%. Seattle participants joined during active infection and were tracked over time. These data belong to a study of blood T cell repertoires in COVID-19. Study at large: Acute-phase and convalescent COVID-19 samples originated in the United States, Italy and Spain. Sample material is recorded as cDNA or gDNA derived from T cells, B-cell-depleted T cells, or PBMCs.

The CDR3 runs to 16 residues. The germline V gene encodes CDR1 LNHDA and CDR2 SQIVND (reference sequence). Deletions cut 5 bases from V and 1 base from J, with 12 bases between. Sequenced sample: peripheral blood. This receptor was taken from a woman aged 50 to 65 with COVID-19, enrolled during active disease. The chain links TRBV19 to TRBJ2-6; D unresolved. CDR3 in amino acids: CASSFRGASGANVLTF. The DNA for the CDR3 is TGTGCCAGTAGTTTTAGAGGCGCATCTGGGGCCAACGTCCTGACTTTC.